These 14 T cell receptor beta chains were sequenced from one sample in a study of blood T cell repertoires in COVID-19 (dated by TCRdb to the early 2020s). Library preparation was by the immunoSEQ multiplex PCR assay. TCRdb retrieved this table from immuneACCESS and kept in-frame rearrangements only. Not all clones are present; in checked studies, unresolved V genes account for under half, and no reason is known for the remainder. In all, the sample holds 150,000 to 160,000 clones, and about 80% of those were seen once. Over 0.5% of the sample lies in the top ten. The sample comprised peripheral blood. The source is a man aged 55 to 70 with acute or convalescent COVID-19.

The chain uses TRBV29-1 and TRBJ2-4; TRBD1 might be the D (5 bases). Germline CDR1 reads SQVTM; CDR2 reads ANQGSEA. This CDR3 spans 13 amino acids. V lost 7 bases, J lost 3 bases, and 13 bases lay in between. The CDR3 sequence: CSAGQDNKNIQYF. In DNA form, the CDR3 reads TGCAGCGCAGGACAAGACAACAAAAACATTCAGTACTTC.

The sample holds one count of this clone. This chain connects TRBV24-1 to TRBJ2-1; D might be TRBD2 (6 bases). CDR1 KGHDR and CDR2 SFDVKD come from the germline V gene. V was pared by 4 bases and J by 6 bases, with 18 bases between. The CDR3 consists of 16 residues. CDR3: CATSEPGGGGSNEQFF. CDR3 coding DNA: TGTGCCACCAGTGAGCCTGGGGGTGGGGGGAGCAATGAGCAGTTCTTC.

CDR3 nucleotides: TGTGCCAGCAGGTCCCAGGGATTGGGTCAGCCCCAGCATTTT. Protein product: CASRSQGLGQPQHF. The V gene is TRBV6-5, the J gene TRBJ1-5; possibly TRBD1 for D (5 bases). This CDR3 is built from 14 residues. The germline V gene encodes CDR1 MNHEY and CDR2 SVGAGI. V was shortened by 6 bases and J by 6 bases, with 15 bases between the two germline ends.

V usage is TRBV28 and J usage is TRBJ2-5, with a weak D call TRBD2 (6 bases). The germline CDR1 and CDR2 sequences are MDHEN and SYDVKM. This CDR3 comprises 13 residues. Trimming cost V 10 bases and J 0 bases, with 12 bases left between them. Here the CDR3 reads CATAPGDQETQYF. CDR3 bases: TGTGCCACGGCCCCGGGAGACCAAGAGACCCAGTACTTC.

The chain carries TRBV19 and TRBJ1-4, with 8 bases identical to TRBD1. The CDR3 spans 15 residues. J lost 3 bases, V lost 3 bases, and 3 bases had no gene match. Germline V gene sequence: CDR1 LNHDA, CDR2 SQIVND (reference sequence). The CDR3 DNA sequence: TGTGCCAGTAGTATTCGGACAGGGCCTAATGAAAAACTGTTTTTT. Protein product: CASSIRTGPNEKLFF.

This chain connects TRBV3-1 (or the pseudogene TRBV3-2) to TRBJ2-7, with TRBD2 matching 8 bases. V was clipped by 0 bases and J by 6 bases; unmatched bases: 4. The CDR3 has 14 residues. Per the germline V gene, CDR1 is LGHDT and CDR2 is YNNKEL (reference sequence). CDR3 amino acids: CASSQEGLGIEQYF. CDR3 nucleotide sequence: TGTGCCAGCAGCCAAGAGGGACTAGGAATCGAGCAGTACTTC.

The rearrangement links TRBV15 to TRBJ2-7, with D possibly being TRBD1 (6 bases). V was trimmed by 1 base and J by 4 bases, leaving 14 bases between them. There are 15 residues in the CDR3. Looked up from germline, CDR1 is LNHNV and CDR2 is YYDKDF (reference sequence). CDR3 DNA sequence: TGTGCCACCAGCAGAGCACAGGGAATCCCTTACGAGCAGTACTTC. Encoded protein: CATSRAQGIPYEQYF.

The chain links TRBV18 to TRBJ2-7, with D perhaps TRBD1 (6 bases). Trimming took off 5 bases at V and 2 bases at J, with 13 bases between the two ends. Germline V CDR1 and CDR2: KGHSH, LQKENI. CDR3 length: 14 residues. The CDR3 reads CASSGVRGTYEQYF. For the CDR3, the DNA is TGTGCCAGCTCAGGGGTCAGGGGCACCTACGAGCAGTACTTC.

Turning to this clone: This specimen includes other DNA sequences encoding the same CDR3. V gene TRBV2 combines with J gene TRBJ2-7; D might be TRBD1 (6 bases). Germline loops: CDR1 SNHLY, CDR2 FYNNEI. This CDR3 contains 14 residues. Trimming stripped 4 bases from V and 7 bases from J, with 17 bases between. CDR3 region: CASSVTGTLGEQYF. Written as DNA, the CDR3 is TGTGCCAGCAGTGTTACGGGGACACTCGGGGAGCAGTACTTC. Complete variable domain (other parts from reference TRBV2 and TRBJ2-7): EPEVTQTPSHQVTQMGQEVILRCVPISNHLYFYWYRQILGQKVEFLVSFYNNEISEKSEIFDDQFSVERPDGSNFTLKIRSTKLEDSAMYFCASSVTGTLGEQYFGPGTRLTVT.

This rearrangement joins TRBV19 to TRBJ1-5; D might be TRBD1 (6 bases). The germline gives CDR1 LNHDA, CDR2 SQIVND (reference sequence). V shed 1 base and J shed 5 bases, with 12 bases lying between them. CDR3 length equals 15 residues. CDR3 DNA: TGTGCCAGTAGTATAGGTACAGGGCGAGATCAGCCCCAGCATTTT. Its protein is CASSIGTGRDQPQHF.

The rearrangement links TRBV5-5 to TRBJ2-3; D uncertain. Trimming shortened V by 0 bases and J by 3 bases, and 8 bases separated the two germline ends. This CDR3 comprises 14 residues. CDR1 is SGHKS and CDR2 is YYEKEE in the germline V gene (reference sequence). CDR3 sequence (DNA): TGTGCCAGCAGCTTGGACAGTATGACAGATACGCAGTATTTT. Encoded protein: CASSLDSMTDTQYF.

This chain uses TRBV28 with TRBJ1-2, with D unclear. CDR3 length: 13 residues. Trimming left V 4 bases short and J 0 bases short, with 6 bases between. Germline CDR1 is MDHEN and CDR2 is SYDVKM. DNA of the CDR3: TGTGCCAGCAGTTCGGTAGCTAACTATGGCTACACCTTC. Protein sequence: CASSSVANYGYTF.

The V call is TRBV9, the J call TRBJ2-7; TRBD1 might be the D (5 bases). The CDR3 is made up of 14 amino acids. Germline assignment: CDR1 SGDLS and CDR2 YYNGEE. V shed 0 bases and J shed 0 bases, with 7 bases lying between them. The CDR3 DNA reads as TGTGCCAGCAGCGTAGGACAGAACTCCTACGAGCAGTACTTC. Translated, it gives CASSVGQNSYEQYF.

The sample holds one count of this clone. The chain couples TRBV7-2 to TRBJ2-2; 8 bases line up with TRBD2. The CDR3 is made up of 19 amino acids. The V gene end was trimmed by 4 bases and the J gene end by 7 bases; junction bases not matched to a gene: 20. The germline gives CDR1 SGHTA, CDR2 FQGNSA. CDR3 in amino acids: CASSSQVPSGPPRGGELFF. The CDR3 DNA follows: TGTGCCAGCAGCTCCCAAGTGCCTAGCGGGCCCCCCCGGGGCGGGGAGCTGTTTTTT. The variable domain in full, with the rest retrieved from reference TRBV7-2 and TRBJ2-2, is GAGVSQSPSNKVTEKGKDVELRCDPISGHTALYWYRQSLGQGLEFLIYFQGNSAPDKSGLPSDRFSAERTGGSVSTLTIQRTQQEDSAVYLCASSSQVPSGPPRGGELFFGEGSRLTVL.